Listed below are T cell receptor beta chains from one sample, sequenced in a study of T cells in localized non-small cell lung cancer. Method: immunoSEQ multiplex PCR; TCRdb's copy keeps in-frame clones and lacks some. The sample yields around 140,000 clones, around 92% seen once. Specimen: peripheral blood, collected before any cancer treatment. The receptors stem from a female donor older than 55 with stage I lung adenocarcinoma. CDR3s include the opening cysteine and the closing phenylalanine or tryptophan. Fields, in order: CDR3 protein, D gene, J gene, V gene. A D gene is named only where the DNA matches it firmly.

cdr3_aa: CASSQTGTAFF; d_call: .; j_call: TRBJ1-1; v_call: TRBV6-1
cdr3_aa: CASNAGTSSSYNEQFF; d_call: TRBD2; j_call: TRBJ2-1; v_call: TRBV7-2
cdr3_aa: CASRVSGGTFEEQFF; d_call: TRBD2; j_call: TRBJ2-1; v_call: TRBV5-1
cdr3_aa: CAWSATIRRPLHF; d_call: .; j_call: TRBJ1-6; v_call: TRBV30
cdr3_aa: CASQSRDTGELFF; d_call: .; j_call: TRBJ2-2; v_call: TRBV2
cdr3_aa: CASSLLLVAFF; d_call: .; j_call: TRBJ1-1; v_call: TRBV28
cdr3_aa: CSVQQGSGEKLFF; d_call: TRBD1; j_call: TRBJ1-4; v_call: TRBV29-1
cdr3_aa: CASSPITGEKLFF; d_call: .; j_call: TRBJ1-4; v_call: TRBV18
cdr3_aa: CASSLPSRFGYEQYF; d_call: .; j_call: TRBJ2-7; v_call: TRBV6-5
cdr3_aa: CAGRQGAFFYGYTF; d_call: TRBD1; j_call: TRBJ1-2; v_call: TRBV30
cdr3_aa: CSVDTTGPPGGTQYF; d_call: .; j_call: TRBJ2-5; v_call: TRBV29-1
cdr3_aa: CASSESLNTEAFF; d_call: .; j_call: TRBJ1-1; v_call: TRBV5-1
cdr3_aa: CASSEQGANYGYTF; d_call: TRBD1; j_call: TRBJ1-2; v_call: TRBV2
cdr3_aa: CASSLDRDYGYTF; d_call: TRBD1; j_call: TRBJ1-2; v_call: TRBV5-1
cdr3_aa: CASSSGLHRRPGDTQYF; d_call: .; j_call: TRBJ2-3; v_call: TRBV5-1
cdr3_aa: CASSASGEGAYDGYTF; d_call: TRBD1; j_call: TRBJ1-2; v_call: TRBV28
cdr3_aa: CASSIRVAGGRGEQYF; d_call: TRBD2; j_call: TRBJ2-7; v_call: TRBV19
cdr3_aa: CASSLDGASTDTQYF; d_call: .; j_call: TRBJ2-3; v_call: TRBV6-4
cdr3_aa: CASSVEGAGGYTF; d_call: TRBD1; j_call: TRBJ1-2; v_call: TRBV9
cdr3_aa: CASSLTAEETQYF; d_call: .; j_call: TRBJ2-5; v_call: TRBV7-3
cdr3_aa: CRGGMGGTEAFF; d_call: .; j_call: TRBJ1-1; v_call: TRBV29-1
cdr3_aa: CASSLRPGIHDNEQFF; d_call: .; j_call: TRBJ2-1; v_call: TRBV7-3
cdr3_aa: CASSGLAGYEQYF; d_call: TRBD2; j_call: TRBJ2-7; v_call: TRBV27
cdr3_aa: CASSVVQGTGDQPQHF; d_call: TRBD1; j_call: TRBJ1-5; v_call: TRBV19
cdr3_aa: CASRAPGLAGKVAYEQYF; d_call: TRBD2; j_call: TRBJ2-7; v_call: TRBV27
cdr3_aa: CASSRLFGTANTGELFF; d_call: TRBD1; j_call: TRBJ2-2; v_call: TRBV5-1
cdr3_aa: CSVDSGQGNTIYF; d_call: .; j_call: TRBJ1-3; v_call: TRBV29-1
cdr3_aa: CASSPTGVGGYTF; d_call: TRBD1; j_call: TRBJ1-2; v_call: TRBV5-1
cdr3_aa: CASSLGVGYNEQFF; d_call: .; j_call: TRBJ2-1; v_call: TRBV7-3
cdr3_aa: CASRLLGVSTGELFF; d_call: .; j_call: TRBJ2-2; v_call: TRBV19
cdr3_aa: CASSTWGPEAFF; d_call: .; j_call: TRBJ1-1; v_call: TRBV5-6
cdr3_aa: CSATHSGWQFF; d_call: .; j_call: TRBJ2-1; v_call: TRBV20-1
cdr3_aa: CASSPPGRRNTGELFF; d_call: .; j_call: TRBJ2-2; v_call: TRBV7-3
cdr3_aa: CASSFAQGGYEQYF; d_call: .; j_call: TRBJ2-7; v_call: TRBV9
cdr3_aa: CASSSQGAYGYTF; d_call: TRBD1; j_call: TRBJ1-2; v_call: TRBV28
cdr3_aa: CASSLVRGLDGYTF; d_call: .; j_call: TRBJ1-2; v_call: TRBV5-6
cdr3_aa: CASSPTLRGHTEAFF; d_call: TRBD1; j_call: TRBJ1-1; v_call: TRBV7-2
cdr3_aa: CASSSRLAGGEETQYF; d_call: TRBD2; j_call: TRBJ2-5; v_call: TRBV2
cdr3_aa: CATSRVGLAVEQYF; d_call: TRBD2; j_call: TRBJ2-7; v_call: TRBV15
cdr3_aa: CASSLWGAGNTEAFF; d_call: .; j_call: TRBJ1-1; v_call: TRBV5-6
cdr3_aa: CASSRKPGQGVLPQYF; d_call: TRBD1; j_call: TRBJ2-7; v_call: TRBV5-6
cdr3_aa: CASSLQRVFETQYF; d_call: .; j_call: TRBJ2-5; v_call: TRBV5-1
cdr3_aa: CAWRAGTGGYGYTF; d_call: TRBD1; j_call: TRBJ1-2; v_call: TRBV30
cdr3_aa: CASSVAGAPGNTIYF; d_call: .; j_call: TRBJ1-3; v_call: TRBV9
cdr3_aa: CASSLGFSKNIQYF; d_call: .; j_call: TRBJ2-4; v_call: TRBV5-4
cdr3_aa: CASSSRPGLAGPNEQFF; d_call: TRBD2; j_call: TRBJ2-1; v_call: TRBV7-3
cdr3_aa: CASSWASRRSTDTQYF; d_call: .; j_call: TRBJ2-3; v_call: TRBV27
cdr3_aa: CASYLRTPNEKLFF; d_call: .; j_call: TRBJ1-4; v_call: TRBV2
cdr3_aa: CASSLDRVGAYEQYF; d_call: TRBD1; j_call: TRBJ2-7; v_call: TRBV27
cdr3_aa: CASSPIGSGRTHEQYF; d_call: TRBD2; j_call: TRBJ2-7; v_call: TRBV5-4
cdr3_aa: CASSGGYEQFF; d_call: .; j_call: TRBJ2-1; v_call: TRBV4-2
cdr3_aa: CASSYSTANTEAFF; d_call: .; j_call: TRBJ1-1; v_call: TRBV6-6
cdr3_aa: CAWSATGLPGANVLTF; d_call: .; j_call: TRBJ2-6; v_call: TRBV30
cdr3_aa: CASSLGAGDYEQYF; d_call: TRBD2; j_call: TRBJ2-7; v_call: TRBV5-6